This T cell receptor (beta chain) was recovered during a study of Ad26.COV2.S vaccination and SARS-CoV-2 variants. Study information: Each vaccinee took Ad26.COV2.S intramuscularly, once or twice 56 days apart.

With regard to this clone: Its antigen remains unknown.

Treatment noted: some 19 received Ad26.COV2.S at low or high dose, single or two shots; several received placebo; per-sample allocation not given. Day 63 following the first vaccine or placebo injection was when the samples were taken. Broader study findings: Higher spike-specific TCR breadth was found in vaccine recipients than in placebo recipients. Similar non-spike TCR breadth was seen in vaccine and placebo recipients.

Only in-frame clones appear in the TCRdb table, and some are missing; sequencing was by immunoSEQ multiplex PCR. Of roughly 700,000 clones listed, 89% are singletons. The TCR was taken from a person between 18 and 60 years old who received the Ad26.COV2.S COVID-19 vaccine or a placebo. The sequencing here drew on peripheral blood, taken in a trial of Ad26.COV2.S vaccine versus placebo.

The CDR3 protein is CASSATGGYNEQFF. Written as DNA, the CDR3 is TGTGCCAGCAGCGCGACAGGGGGATACAATGAGCAGTTCTTC. The chain recombines TRBV9 with TRBJ2-1, with 9 bases identical to TRBD1. CDR3 size: 14 residues. Germline V CDR1 and CDR2: SGDLS, YYNGEE. Trimming removed 3 bases from V and 4 bases from J; junction bases left unmatched: 2.